The next 21 T cell receptor beta chains were all read from a single sample in a study. From the RT-PCR reads, TCRdb called clonotypes with MiXCR, one entry per CDR3 protein. The sample carries more than 550,000 distinct CDR3 sequences, over 12% recorded once. Sequencing input: memory CD4+ T cells from blood. The origin of the receptors is a female donor in good health, serving as a healthy control.

This clonotype occurred many times. The V and J genes are TRBV5-1 and TRBJ1-5; TRBD1 agrees at 8 bases. CDR3 length: 15 residues. The germline V gene has CDR1 SGHRS and CDR2 YFSETQ. The V segment lost 4 bases and the J segment 5 bases; nucleotides outside the gene matches: 8. Here the CDR3 reads CASSPVGTGYQPQHF. CDR3 nucleotide sequence: TGCGCCAGCAGCCCCGTCGGGACAGGATATCAGCCCCAGCATTTT.

This sequence joins TRBV7-2 and TRBJ2-1; 7 nucleotides agree with TRBD2. Per the germline V gene, CDR1 is SGHTA and CDR2 is FQGNSA. V was pared by 5 bases and J by 14 bases, with 12 bases of the junction left unmatched. The CDR3 contains 13 residues. The CDR3 here is CASSLQTGGREFF. CDR3 coding DNA: TGTGCCAGCAGCCTACAGACGGGGGGACGGGAGTTCTTC. The complete variable domain, with remaining parts taken from reference TRBV7-2 and TRBJ2-1, reads GAGVSQSPSNKVTEKGKDVELRCDPISGHTALYWYRQSLGQGLEFLIYFQGNSAPDKSGLPSDRFSAERTGGSVSTLTIQRTQQEDSAVYLCASSLQTGGREFFGPGTRLTVL.

This clonotype has more than one count but fewer than ten. The gene calls are TRBV5-1 and TRBJ1-4; D gene uncertain. V lost 7 bases and J lost 4, with 17 bases in between. CDR3 length: 15 residues. Germline lookup yields CDR1 SGHRS and CDR2 YFSETQ. CDR3 sequence reads: CASQDRPSLNEKLFF. Here the CDR3 DNA reads TGCGCCAGCCAGGATCGGCCAAGCCTTAATGAAAAACTGTTTTTT.

Here the CDR3 reads CATSESNSGDQFF. CDR3 nucleotides: TGTGCCACCAGTGAATCTAATAGCGGGGACCAGTTCTTC. The rearrangement links TRBV24-1 to TRBJ2-1, with 8 bases that match TRBD2. Looked up from germline, CDR1 is KGHDR and CDR2 is SFDVKD. J gave up 13 bases and V 4 bases, and 8 bases lay outside the gene matches. The CDR3 sequence is 13 residues long.

This clonotype was seen a few times. The rearrangement joins TRBV25-1 to TRBJ2-7, with no clear D. The CDR3 has 17 residues. The germline CDR1 and CDR2 sequences are MGHDK and SYGVNS. Trimming shortened V by 0 bases and J by 4 bases, and 19 bases separated the two germline ends. DNA of the CDR3: TGTGCCAGCAGTGAATATAAATACGCCGGCCGACCTTACGAGCAGTACTTC. Translation: CASSEYKYAGRPYEQYF.

This clonotype was counted a few times. This chain connects TRBV28 to TRBJ2-7; 8 nucleotides line up with TRBD1. CDR1 is MDHEN and CDR2 is SYDVKM in the germline V gene. V lost 5 bases, J lost 3 bases, and 6 bases stayed unmatched. The CDR3 covers 14 residues. CDR3 in amino acids: CASSQPGQVYEQYF. The CDR3 DNA reads as TGTGCCAGCAGTCAACCGGGACAGGTCTACGAGCAGTACTTC. The variable domain in full, completed from reference TRBV28 and TRBJ2-7, reads DVKVTQSSRYLVKRTGEKVFLECVQDMDHENMFWYRQDPGLGLRLIYFSYDVKMKEKGDIPEGYSVSREKKERFSLILESASTNQTSMYLCASSQPGQVYEQYFGPGTRLTVT.

The V gene is TRBV19, the J gene TRBJ2-7, with D possibly matching TRBD1 (6 bases). Germline V CDR1 and CDR2: LNHDA, SQIVND (reference sequence). CDR3 length: 13 amino acids. Between the trimmed V and J ends, which lost 3 bases and 5 bases, there was a span of 11 bases. The CDR3 spells CASSINRANEQYF. The CDR3 bases are TGTGCCAGTAGTATTAACAGGGCCAACGAGCAGTACTTC.

This clonotype was observed a handful of times. The chain employs TRBV28 and TRBJ2-1, with D tentatively TRBD1 (6 bases). The CDR3 loop spans 12 amino acids. V gave up 3 bases and J gave up 14 bases, with 14 bases separating them. Germline V gene data show CDR1 as MDHEN and CDR2 as SYDVKM. Here the CDR3 DNA reads TGTGCCAGCAGTTTGAGAGGGGGTTACGAGTTCTTC. This sequence encodes CASSLRGGYEFF.

This clonotype was seen a handful of times. This chain connects TRBV20-1 to TRBJ1-2; weak D call: TRBD1 (6 bases). Per germline, CDR1 DFQATT and CDR2 SNEGSKA (reference sequence). The V end lost 3 bases, the J end lost 4 bases, and 12 bases lay between the germline ends. CDR3 length equals 13 residues. The CDR3 sequence is CSASWGAGYGYTF. The CDR3 DNA is TGCAGTGCTAGTTGGGGGGCGGGCTATGGCTACACCTTC.

In this sample, this clonotype turned up a few times. The CDR3 DNA reads TGTGCCAGCAGCGGGGGCTGGGGGAATGAAAAACTGTTTTTT. This translates into CASSGGWGNEKLFF. This rearrangement joins TRBV9 to TRBJ1-4, with a weak D call TRBD1 (5 bases). V was trimmed by 3 bases and J by 5 bases, leaving 11 bases between them. The germline CDR1 and CDR2 sequences are SGDLS and YYNGEE. This CDR3 has 14 amino acids. Looking up the rest from reference TRBV9 and TRBJ1-4 gives the full variable domain: DSGVTQTPKHLITATGQRVTLRCSPRSGDLSVYWYQQSLDQGLQFLIQYYNGEERAKGNILERFSAQQFPDLHSELNLSSLELGDSALYFCASSGGWGNEKLFFGSGTQLSVL.

In DNA form, the CDR3 reads TGTGCCAGCAGTTACTCGGTGTCGTTTGAAGCTTTCTTT. Protein: CASSYSVSFEAFF. The chain is built from TRBV6-5 and TRBJ1-1; D is ambiguous. This CDR3 is 13 amino acids long. V was trimmed by 0 bases and J by 7 bases, leaving 9 bases between them. Germline assignment: CDR1 MNHEY and CDR2 SVGAGI.

This chain links TRBV6-5 with TRBJ2-1; tentatively, D is TRBD1 (6 bases). The CDR3 covers 15 residues. CDR1 is MNHEY and CDR2 is SVGAGI in the germline V gene. V was clipped by 0 bases and J by 3 bases, with 9 bases between them. CDR3 region: CASSYSVGGYNEQFF. CDR3 sequence (DNA): TGTGCCAGCAGTTACTCGGTAGGGGGCTACAATGAGCAGTTCTTC.

There are a few counts of this clonotype. This chain joins TRBV2 and TRBJ1-1; TRBD1 agrees at 9 bases. This CDR3 is 15 amino acids long. CDR1 is SNHLY, CDR2 FYNNEI, per germline. V was clipped by 7 bases and J by 0 bases; unmatched bases: 6. Here the CDR3 reads CASKTGQGLNTEAFF. The CDR3 DNA is TGTGCCAGCAAGACGGGACAGGGCTTGAACACTGAAGCTTTCTTT.

This clonotype was detected ten times or more. The genes are TRBV20-1 and TRBJ2-7, with 12 bases fitting TRBD2. The CDR3 spans 14 residues. V lost 5 bases to trimming and J lost 6 bases; unmatched junction nucleotides: 8. The germline V gene has CDR1 DFQATT and CDR2 SNEGSKA (reference sequence). CDR3 DNA sequence: TGCAGTGCTTCGGAGACTAGCGGGGGCACCGAGCAGTACTTC. Protein sequence: CSASETSGGTEQYF.

This clonotype was counted at least ten times. The chain joins TRBV12-3 or TRBV12-4 to TRBJ2-1; TRBD1 matches at 9 bases. The length of the CDR3 is 14 residues. V lost 4 bases and J lost 12; bases outside the gene matches: 10. CDR3 sequence reads: CASSSGTGLPGQFF. CDR3 in DNA: TGTGCCAGCAGTTCCGGGACAGGGTTACCGGGGCAGTTCTTC.

This clonotype was picked up a small number of times. The chain combines TRBV27 with TRBJ1-1, with 7 nucleotides matching TRBD1. The V gene's germline CDR1 is MNHEY and CDR2 SMNVEV (reference sequence). The CDR3 extends over 13 amino acids. Trimming at V came to 6 bases and at J to 3 bases, leaving 4 bases not matched to a gene. The CDR3 is CASRRGLYTEAFF. CDR3 DNA: TGTGCCAGCAGGAGGGGGCTATACACTGAAGCTTTCTTT.

CDR3 amino acids: CASSLERLREQYF. The DNA of the CDR3 is TGTGCCAGCAGCTTAGAGCGCTTGCGGGAGCAGTACTTC. The chain joins TRBV7-8 to TRBJ2-7; D is unclear. The V and J ends lost 1 base and 7 bases respectively, with 11 bases between them. The germline gives CDR1 SGHVS, CDR2 FQNEAQ. The CDR3 is 13 amino acids.

There are many counts of this clonotype. The chain couples TRBV7-9 to TRBJ2-7; D is possibly TRBD2 (6 bases). Germline V gene data show CDR1 as SEHNR and CDR2 as FQNEAQ (reference sequence). The CDR3 loop spans 15 amino acids. Trimming removed 1 base from V and 0 bases from J, with 10 bases in between. CDR3 region: CASSLGSGLSYEQYF. The DNA for the CDR3 is TGTGCCAGCAGCTTAGGTAGCGGCCTCTCCTACGAGCAGTACTTC.

Many counts were recorded for this clonotype. The chain recombines TRBV9 with TRBJ2-3; D not resolved. The CDR3 is 13 amino acids. Germline V gene data show CDR1 as SGDLS and CDR2 as YYNGEE. Trimming left V 0 bases short and J 6 bases short, with 8 bases between. The CDR3 nucleotides are TGTGCCAGCAGCGTAGTTCAGATCGATACGCAGTATTTT. Its translation is CASSVVQIDTQYF.

The CDR3 DNA follows: TGCGCCAGCAGCTCTGGGGCTAGCGGGAAAGGCAATGAGCAGTTCTTC. Protein sequence: CASSSGASGKGNEQFF. The rearrangement links TRBV5-1 to TRBJ2-1; 9 nucleotides agree with TRBD2. Germline V gene data show CDR1 as SGHRS and CDR2 as YFSETQ. This CDR3 region has 16 residues. With 3 bases clipped from V and 6 bases from J, the junction kept 10 bases outside the gene matches. Looking up the rest from reference TRBV5-1 and TRBJ2-1 gives the full variable domain: KAGVTQTPRYLIKTRGQQVTLSCSPISGHRSVSWYQQTPGQGLQFLFEYFSETQRNKGNFPGRFSGRQFSNSRSEMNVSTLELGDSALYLCASSSGASGKGNEQFFGPGTRLTVL.

This clonotype turned up a few times. J is TRBJ2-1 and V is TRBV20-1, with 9 bases identical to TRBD1. The CDR3 spans 13 residues. Trimming at V came to 6 bases and at J to 8 bases, leaving 8 bases not matched to a gene. The germline gives CDR1 DFQATT, CDR2 SNEGSKA (reference sequence). In DNA form, the CDR3 reads TGCAGTGCCTCGACAGGGGGAGGCGATGAGCAGTTCTTC. This sequence encodes CSASTGGGDEQFF.